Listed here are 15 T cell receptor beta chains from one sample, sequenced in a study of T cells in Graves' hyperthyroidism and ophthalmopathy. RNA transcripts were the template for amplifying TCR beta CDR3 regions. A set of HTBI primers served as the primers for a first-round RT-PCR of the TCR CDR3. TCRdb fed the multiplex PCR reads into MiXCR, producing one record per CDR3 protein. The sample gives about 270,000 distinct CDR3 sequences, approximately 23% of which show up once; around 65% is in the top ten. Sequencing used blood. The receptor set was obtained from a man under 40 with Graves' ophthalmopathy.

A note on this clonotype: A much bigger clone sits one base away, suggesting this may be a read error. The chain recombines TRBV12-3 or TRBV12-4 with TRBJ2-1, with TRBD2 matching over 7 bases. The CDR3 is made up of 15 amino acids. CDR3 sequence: CASSFPSGYYNKQFF. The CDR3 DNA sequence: TGTGCCAGCAGTTTTCCTAGCGGCTACTACAATAAGCAGTTCTTC.

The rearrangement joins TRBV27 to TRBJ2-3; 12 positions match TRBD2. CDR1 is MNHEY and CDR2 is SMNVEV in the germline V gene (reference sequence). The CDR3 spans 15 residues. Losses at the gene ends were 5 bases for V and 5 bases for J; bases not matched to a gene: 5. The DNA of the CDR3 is TGTGCCAGCAGTGATCTAGCGGGAGGGAAAGATACGCAGTATTTT. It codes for CASSDLAGGKDTQYF.

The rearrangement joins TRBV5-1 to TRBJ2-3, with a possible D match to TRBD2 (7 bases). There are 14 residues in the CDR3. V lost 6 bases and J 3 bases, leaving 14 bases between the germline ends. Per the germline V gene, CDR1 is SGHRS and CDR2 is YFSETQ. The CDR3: CASTSGGGTDTQYF. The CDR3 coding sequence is TGCGCCAGCACCTCGGGGGGCGGGACAGATACGCAGTATTTT.

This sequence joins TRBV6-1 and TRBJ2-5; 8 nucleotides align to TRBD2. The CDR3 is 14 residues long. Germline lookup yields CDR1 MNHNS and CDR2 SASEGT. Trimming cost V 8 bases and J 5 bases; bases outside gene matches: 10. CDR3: CASQPSGGGETQYF. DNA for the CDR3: TGTGCCAGCCAACCCAGCGGGGGTGGCGAGACCCAGTACTTC.

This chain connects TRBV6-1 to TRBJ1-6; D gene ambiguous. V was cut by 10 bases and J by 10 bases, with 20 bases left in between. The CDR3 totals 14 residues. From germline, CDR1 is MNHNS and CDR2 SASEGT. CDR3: CATYLPEVKSPLHF. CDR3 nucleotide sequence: TGTGCCACCTACCTCCCGGAGGTTAAGTCACCCCTCCACTTT.

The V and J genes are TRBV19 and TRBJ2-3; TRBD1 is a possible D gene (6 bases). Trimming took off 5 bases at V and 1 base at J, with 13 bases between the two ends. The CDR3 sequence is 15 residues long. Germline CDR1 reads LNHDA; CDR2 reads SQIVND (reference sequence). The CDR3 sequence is CASSLLHRGTDTQYF. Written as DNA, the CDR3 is TGTGCCAGTAGTCTTCTCCACAGGGGCACAGATACGCAGTATTTT. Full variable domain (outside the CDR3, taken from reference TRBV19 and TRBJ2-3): DGGITQSPKYLFRKEGQNVTLSCEQNLNHDAMYWYRQDPGQGLRLIYYSQIVNDFQKGDIAEGYSVSREKKESFPLTVTSAQKNPTAFYLCASSLLHRGTDTQYFGPGTRLTVL.

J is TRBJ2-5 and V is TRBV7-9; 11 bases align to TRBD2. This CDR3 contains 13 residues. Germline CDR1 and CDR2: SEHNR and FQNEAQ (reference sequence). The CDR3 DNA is TGTGCTACTAGCGGGAGTGAGGGGGAGACCCAGTACTTC. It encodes CATSGSEGETQYF.

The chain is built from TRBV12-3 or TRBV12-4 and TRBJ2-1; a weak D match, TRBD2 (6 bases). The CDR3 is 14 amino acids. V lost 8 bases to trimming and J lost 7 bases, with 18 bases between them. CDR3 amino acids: CASGPGLVENEQFF. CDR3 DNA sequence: TGTGCCAGCGGACCGGGACTGGTGGAAAATGAGCAGTTCTTC.

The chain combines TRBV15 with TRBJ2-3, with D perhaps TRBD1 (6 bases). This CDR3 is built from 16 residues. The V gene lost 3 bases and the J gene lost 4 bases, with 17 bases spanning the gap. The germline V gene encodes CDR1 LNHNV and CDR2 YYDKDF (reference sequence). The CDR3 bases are TGTGCCACCAGCAGGAGGGGGACCGCGCGAGCAGATACGCAGTATTTT. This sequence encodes CATSRRGTARADTQYF.

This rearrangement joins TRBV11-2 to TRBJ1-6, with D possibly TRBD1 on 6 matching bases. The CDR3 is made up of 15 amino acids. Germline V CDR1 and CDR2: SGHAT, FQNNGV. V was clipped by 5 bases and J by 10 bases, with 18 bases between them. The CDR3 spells CASSPDSRPVSPLHF. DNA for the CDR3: TGTGCCAGCAGCCCGGACAGCCGCCCAGTGTCACCCCTCCACTTT.

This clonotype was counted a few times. CDR3 residues: CASSSFTGELFF. The CDR3 region has the DNA TGTGCCAGCAGCTCCTTCACCGGGGAGCTGTTTTTT. V usage is TRBV7-3 and J usage is TRBJ2-2; D unclear. The germline V gene has CDR1 SGHTA and CDR2 FQGTGA. The CDR3 loop spans 12 amino acids. V was trimmed by 4 bases and J by 4 bases, leaving 4 bases between them.

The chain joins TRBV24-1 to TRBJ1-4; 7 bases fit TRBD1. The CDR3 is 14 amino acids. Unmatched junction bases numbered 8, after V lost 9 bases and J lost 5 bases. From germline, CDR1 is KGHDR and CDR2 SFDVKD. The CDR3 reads CATGLGQPNEKLFF. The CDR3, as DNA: TGTGCCACCGGTCTGGGACAGCCAAATGAAAAACTGTTTTTT.

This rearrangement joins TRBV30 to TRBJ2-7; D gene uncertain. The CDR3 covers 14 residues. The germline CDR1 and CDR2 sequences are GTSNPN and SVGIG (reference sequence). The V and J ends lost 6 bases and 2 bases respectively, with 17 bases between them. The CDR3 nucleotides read TGTGCCTGTAGCCCCTTCGGATTAACCTACGAGCAGTACTTC. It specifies CACSPFGLTYEQYF.

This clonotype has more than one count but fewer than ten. The CDR3 spells CASSDGLAAEKLFF. The DNA of the CDR3 is TGTGCCAGCAGCGATGGTCTAGCGGCTGAAAAACTGTTTTTT. The chain has TRBV9 and TRBJ1-4; D gene uncertain. CDR1 is SGDLS, CDR2 YYNGEE, per germline. V was clipped by 3 bases and J by 7 bases, with 13 bases between them. The CDR3 has 14 residues.

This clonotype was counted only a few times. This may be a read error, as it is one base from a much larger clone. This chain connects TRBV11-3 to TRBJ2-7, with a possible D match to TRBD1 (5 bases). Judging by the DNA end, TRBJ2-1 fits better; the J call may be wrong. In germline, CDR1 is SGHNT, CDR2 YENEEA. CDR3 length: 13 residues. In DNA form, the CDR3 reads TGTGCCAGCAGCTTGGGGCAGCACTACGAGCAGTTCTTC. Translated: CASSLGQHYEQFF.